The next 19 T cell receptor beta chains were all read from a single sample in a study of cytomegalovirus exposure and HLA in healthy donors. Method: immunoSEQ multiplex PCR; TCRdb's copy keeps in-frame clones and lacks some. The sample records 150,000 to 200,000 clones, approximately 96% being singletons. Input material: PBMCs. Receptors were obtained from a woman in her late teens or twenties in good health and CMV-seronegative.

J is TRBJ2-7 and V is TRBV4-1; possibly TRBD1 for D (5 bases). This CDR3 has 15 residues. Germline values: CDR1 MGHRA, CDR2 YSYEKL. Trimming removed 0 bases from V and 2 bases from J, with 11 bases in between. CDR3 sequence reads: CASSQEPQGTYEQYF. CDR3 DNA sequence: TGCGCCAGCAGCCAAGAACCGCAGGGAACCTACGAGCAGTACTTC.

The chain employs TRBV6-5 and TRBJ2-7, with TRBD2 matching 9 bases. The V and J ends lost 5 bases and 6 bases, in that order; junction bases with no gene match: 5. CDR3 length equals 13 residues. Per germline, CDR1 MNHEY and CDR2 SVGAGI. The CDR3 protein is CASSPAGGGEQYF. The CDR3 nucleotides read TGTGCCAGCAGTCCAGCGGGGGGCGGCGAGCAGTACTTC.

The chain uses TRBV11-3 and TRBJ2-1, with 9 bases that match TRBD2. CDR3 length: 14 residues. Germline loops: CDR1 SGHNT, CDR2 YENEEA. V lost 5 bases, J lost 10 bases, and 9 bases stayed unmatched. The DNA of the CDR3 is TGTGCCAGCAGCCCCGGGGGACTAGCACAGGAGCAGTTCTTC. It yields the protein CASSPGGLAQEQFF. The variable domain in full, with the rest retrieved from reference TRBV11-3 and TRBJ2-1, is EAGVVQSPRYKIIEKKQPVAFWCNPISGHNTLYWYLQNLGQGPELLIRYENEEAVDDSQLPKDRFSAERLKGVDSTLKIQPAELGDSAVYLCASSPGGLAQEQFFGPGTRLTVL.

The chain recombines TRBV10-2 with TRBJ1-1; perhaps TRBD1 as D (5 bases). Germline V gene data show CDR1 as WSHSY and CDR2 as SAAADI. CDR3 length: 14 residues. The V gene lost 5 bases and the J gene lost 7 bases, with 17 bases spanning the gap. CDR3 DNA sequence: TGCGCCAGCAGTCTTTCTACAGGCGTTAGTGAAGCTTTCTTT. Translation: CASSLSTGVSEAFF.

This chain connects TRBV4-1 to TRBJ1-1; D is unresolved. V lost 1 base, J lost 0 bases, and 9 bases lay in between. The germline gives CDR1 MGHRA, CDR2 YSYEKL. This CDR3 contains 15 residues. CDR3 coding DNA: TGCGCCAGCAGCCAAGTGGTCCTAATGAACACTGAAGCTTTCTTT. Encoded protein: CASSQVVLMNTEAFF.

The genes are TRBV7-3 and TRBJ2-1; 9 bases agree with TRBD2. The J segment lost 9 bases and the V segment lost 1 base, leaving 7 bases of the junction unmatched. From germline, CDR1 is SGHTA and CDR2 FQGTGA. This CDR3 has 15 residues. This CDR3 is CASSLKSGGTGEQFF. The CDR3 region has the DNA TGTGCCAGCAGCTTAAAGAGCGGGGGGACCGGTGAGCAGTTCTTC.

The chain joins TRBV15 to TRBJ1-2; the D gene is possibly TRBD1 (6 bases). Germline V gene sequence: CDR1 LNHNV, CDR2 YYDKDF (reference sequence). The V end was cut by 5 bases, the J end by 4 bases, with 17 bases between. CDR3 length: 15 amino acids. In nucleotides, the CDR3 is TGTGCCACCAGCGGGGTCCTGGGGGCCCTCTATGGCTACACCTTC. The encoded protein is CATSGVLGALYGYTF.

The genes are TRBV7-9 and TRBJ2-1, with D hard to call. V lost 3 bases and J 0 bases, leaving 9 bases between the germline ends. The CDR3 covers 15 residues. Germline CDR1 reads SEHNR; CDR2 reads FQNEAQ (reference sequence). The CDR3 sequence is CASSLYLSSYNEQFF. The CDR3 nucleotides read TGTGCCAGCAGCTTGTACTTGAGCTCCTACAATGAGCAGTTCTTC.

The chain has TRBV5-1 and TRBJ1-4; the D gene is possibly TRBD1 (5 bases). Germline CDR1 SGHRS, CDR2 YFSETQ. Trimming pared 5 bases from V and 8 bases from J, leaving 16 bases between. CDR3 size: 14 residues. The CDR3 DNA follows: TGCGCCAGCAGTTCCGGGACTTACGTCGAAAAACTGTTTTTT. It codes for CASSSGTYVEKLFF.

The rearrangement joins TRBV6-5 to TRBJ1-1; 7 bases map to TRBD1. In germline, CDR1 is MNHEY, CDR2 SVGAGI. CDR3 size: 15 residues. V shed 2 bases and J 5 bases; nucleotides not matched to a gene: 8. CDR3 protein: CASSYVAGGLTEAFF. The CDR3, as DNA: TGTGCCAGCAGTTACGTTGCAGGGGGATTGACTGAAGCTTTCTTT.

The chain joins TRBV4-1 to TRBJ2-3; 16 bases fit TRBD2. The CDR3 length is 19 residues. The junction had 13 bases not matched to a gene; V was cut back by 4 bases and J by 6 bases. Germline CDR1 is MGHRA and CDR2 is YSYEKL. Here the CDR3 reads CASSRGTSGGASGRDTQYF. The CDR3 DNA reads TGCGCCAGCAGCCGCGGGACTAGCGGGGGGGCAAGTGGTAGGGATACGCAGTATTTT.

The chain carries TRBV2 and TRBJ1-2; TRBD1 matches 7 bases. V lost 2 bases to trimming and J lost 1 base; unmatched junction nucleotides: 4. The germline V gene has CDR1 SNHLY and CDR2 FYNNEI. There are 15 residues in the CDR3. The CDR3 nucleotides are TGTGCCAGCAGTGAACGGGACAGTTTTAACTATGGCTACACCTTC. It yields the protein CASSERDSFNYGYTF.

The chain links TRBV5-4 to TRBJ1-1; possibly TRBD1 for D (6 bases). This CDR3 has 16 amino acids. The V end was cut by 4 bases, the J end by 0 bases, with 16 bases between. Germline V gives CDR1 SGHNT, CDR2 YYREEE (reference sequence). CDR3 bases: TGTGCCAGCAGCAGAGCCGAAACAGGGATGAACACTGAAGCTTTCTTT. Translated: CASSRAETGMNTEAFF.

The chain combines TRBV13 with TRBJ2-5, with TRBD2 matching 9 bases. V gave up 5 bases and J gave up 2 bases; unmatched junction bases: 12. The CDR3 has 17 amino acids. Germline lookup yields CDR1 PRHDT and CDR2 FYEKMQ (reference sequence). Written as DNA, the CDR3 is TGTGCCAGCAGCCACGATGGCGGGGGGGCTGGTCAAGAGACCCAGTACTTC. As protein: CASSHDGGGAGQETQYF.

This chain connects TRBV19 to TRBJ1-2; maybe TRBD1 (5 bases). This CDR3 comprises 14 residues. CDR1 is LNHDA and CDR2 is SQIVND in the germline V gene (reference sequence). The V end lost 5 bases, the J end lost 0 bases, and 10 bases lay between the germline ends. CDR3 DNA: TGTGCCAGTAGTCAGGGTCGCCCTAACTATGGCTACACCTTC. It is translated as CASSQGRPNYGYTF.

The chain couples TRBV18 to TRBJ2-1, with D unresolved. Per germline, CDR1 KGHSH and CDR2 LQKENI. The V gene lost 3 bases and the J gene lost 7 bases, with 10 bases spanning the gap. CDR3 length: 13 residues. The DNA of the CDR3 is TGTGCCAGCTCACCGTCCCCGGTAAATGAGCAGTTCTTC. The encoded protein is CASSPSPVNEQFF.

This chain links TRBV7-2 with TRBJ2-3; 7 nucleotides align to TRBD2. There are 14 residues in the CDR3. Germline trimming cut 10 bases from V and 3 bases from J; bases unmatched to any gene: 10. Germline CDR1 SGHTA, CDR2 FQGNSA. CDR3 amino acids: CATQAGSGTDTQYF. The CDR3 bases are TGTGCCACCCAAGCGGGGTCAGGGACAGATACGCAGTATTTT.

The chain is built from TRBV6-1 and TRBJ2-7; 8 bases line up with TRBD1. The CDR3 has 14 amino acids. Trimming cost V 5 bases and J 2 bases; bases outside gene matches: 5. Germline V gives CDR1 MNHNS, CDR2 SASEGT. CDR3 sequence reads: CASSNSGQAYEQYF. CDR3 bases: TGTGCCAGCAGTAATTCGGGACAGGCCTACGAGCAGTACTTC.

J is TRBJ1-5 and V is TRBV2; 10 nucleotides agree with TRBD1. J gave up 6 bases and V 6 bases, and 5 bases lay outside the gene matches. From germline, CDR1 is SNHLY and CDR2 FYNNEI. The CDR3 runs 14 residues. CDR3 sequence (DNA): TGTGCCAGCAGGACAGGGGGCGTCCCTCAGCCCCAGCATTTT. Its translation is CASRTGGVPQPQHF.